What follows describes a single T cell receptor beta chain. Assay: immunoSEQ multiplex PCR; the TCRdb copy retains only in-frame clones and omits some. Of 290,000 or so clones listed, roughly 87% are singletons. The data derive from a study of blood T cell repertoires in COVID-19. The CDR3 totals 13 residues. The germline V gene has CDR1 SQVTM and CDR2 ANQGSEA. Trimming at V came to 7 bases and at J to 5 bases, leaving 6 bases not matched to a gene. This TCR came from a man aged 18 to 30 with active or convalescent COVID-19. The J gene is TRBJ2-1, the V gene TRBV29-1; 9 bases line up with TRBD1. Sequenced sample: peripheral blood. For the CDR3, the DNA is TGCAGCGCTTACCGGGACAGGGACAATGAGCAGTTCTTC. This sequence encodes CSAYRDRDNEQFF.